This paragraph covers one TCR beta chain sequence. This entry belongs to a study of cytomegalovirus exposure and HLA in healthy donors. Deletions cut 1 base from V and 6 bases from J, with 7 bases between. Germline loops: CDR1 LNHDA, CDR2 SQIVND (reference sequence). The CDR3 is 13 amino acids. The PCR made use of 60 Vbeta and 13 Jbeta primers. Method: immunoSEQ multiplex PCR; TCRdb's copy keeps in-frame clones and lacks some. The sample has more than 95,000 clones, approximately 78% seen once. This receptor was identified in a woman between 40 and 55 years old in good health and CMV-seronegative. The sequenced sample was PBMCs. V usage is TRBV19 and J usage is TRBJ2-1; D gene ambiguous. The CDR3 region is CASSIGHLNEQFF. CDR3 coding DNA: TGTGCCAGTAGTATAGGGCACCTCAATGAGCAGTTCTTC.